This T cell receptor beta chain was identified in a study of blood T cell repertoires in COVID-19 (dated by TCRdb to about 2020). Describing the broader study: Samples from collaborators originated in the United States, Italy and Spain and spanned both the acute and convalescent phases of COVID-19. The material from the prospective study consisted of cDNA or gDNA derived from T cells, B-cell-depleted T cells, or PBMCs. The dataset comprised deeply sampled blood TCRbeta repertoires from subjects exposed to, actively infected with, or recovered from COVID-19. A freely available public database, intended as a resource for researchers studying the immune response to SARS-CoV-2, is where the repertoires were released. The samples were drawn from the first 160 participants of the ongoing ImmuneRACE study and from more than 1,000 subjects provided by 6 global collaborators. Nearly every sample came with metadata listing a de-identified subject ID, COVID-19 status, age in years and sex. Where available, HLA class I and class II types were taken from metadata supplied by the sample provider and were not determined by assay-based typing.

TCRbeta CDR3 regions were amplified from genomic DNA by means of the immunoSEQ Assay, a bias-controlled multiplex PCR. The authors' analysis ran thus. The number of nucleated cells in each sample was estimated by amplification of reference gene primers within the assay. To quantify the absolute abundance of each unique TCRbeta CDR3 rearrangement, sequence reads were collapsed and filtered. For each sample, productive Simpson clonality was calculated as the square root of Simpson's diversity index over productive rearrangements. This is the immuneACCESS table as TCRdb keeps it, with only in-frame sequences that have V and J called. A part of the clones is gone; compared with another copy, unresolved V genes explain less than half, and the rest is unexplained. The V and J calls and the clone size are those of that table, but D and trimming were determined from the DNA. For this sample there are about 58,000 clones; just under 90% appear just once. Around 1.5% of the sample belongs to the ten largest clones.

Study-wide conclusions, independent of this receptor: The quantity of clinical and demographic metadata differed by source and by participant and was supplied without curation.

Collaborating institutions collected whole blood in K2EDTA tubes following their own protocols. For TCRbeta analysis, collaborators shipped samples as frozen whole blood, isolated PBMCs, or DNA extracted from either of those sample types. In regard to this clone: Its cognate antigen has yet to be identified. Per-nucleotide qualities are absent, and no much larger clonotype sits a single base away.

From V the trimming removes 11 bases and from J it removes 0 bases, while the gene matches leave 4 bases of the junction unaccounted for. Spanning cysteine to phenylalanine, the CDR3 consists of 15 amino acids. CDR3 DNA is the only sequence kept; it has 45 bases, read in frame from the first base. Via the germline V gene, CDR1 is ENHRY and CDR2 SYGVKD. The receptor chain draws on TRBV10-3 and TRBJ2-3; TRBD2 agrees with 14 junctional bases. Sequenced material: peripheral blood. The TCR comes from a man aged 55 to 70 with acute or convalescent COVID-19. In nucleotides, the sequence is TGTGCCTCAGGGACTAGCGGGAGAAGCACAGATACGCAGTATTTT. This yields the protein CASGTSGRSTDTQYF.